This TCR beta chain was captured in a study of blood T cell repertoires in COVID-19. Study-level background: From T cells, B-cell-depleted T cells, or PBMCs came the material, which was cDNA or gDNA.

V was clipped by 7 bases and J by 7 bases, with 15 bases between them. This CDR3 contains 13 residues. The germline CDR1 and CDR2 sequences are KGHDR and SFDVKD. Authors' methods: The authors estimated nucleated cell counts from reference gene primer amplification. Assay used: immunoSEQ multiplex PCR; TCRdb lists only in-frame clones, some missing. V, J and clone size derive from that table, while D and trimming were established from the DNA sequence. This sample carries around 250,000 clones, 80% to 90% of them seen once, and the ten largest clones take 6.2%. The chain is built from TRBV24-1 and TRBJ1-1, with D maybe TRBD1 (5 bases). The TCR was taken from a man aged 55 to 70 with acute or convalescent COVID-19. Sequencing was carried out using peripheral blood. CDR3 in amino acids: CATSPWGGGEAFF. CDR3 DNA: TGTGCCACCAGCCCCTGGGGGGGAGGTGAAGCTTTCTTT.